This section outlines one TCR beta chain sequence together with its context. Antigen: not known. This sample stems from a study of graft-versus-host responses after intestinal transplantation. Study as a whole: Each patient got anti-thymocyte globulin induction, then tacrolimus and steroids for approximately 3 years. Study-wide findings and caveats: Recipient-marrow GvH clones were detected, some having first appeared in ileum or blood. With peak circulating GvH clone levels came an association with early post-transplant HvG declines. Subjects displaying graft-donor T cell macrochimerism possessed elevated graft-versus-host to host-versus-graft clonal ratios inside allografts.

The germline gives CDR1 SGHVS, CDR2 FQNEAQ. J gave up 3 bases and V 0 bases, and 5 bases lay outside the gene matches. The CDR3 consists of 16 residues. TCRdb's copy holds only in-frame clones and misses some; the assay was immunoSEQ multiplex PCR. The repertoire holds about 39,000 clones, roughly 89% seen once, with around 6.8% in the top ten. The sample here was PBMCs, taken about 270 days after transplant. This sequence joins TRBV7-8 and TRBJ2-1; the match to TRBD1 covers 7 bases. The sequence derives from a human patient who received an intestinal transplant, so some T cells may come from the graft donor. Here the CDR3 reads CASSLALGTDYNEQFF. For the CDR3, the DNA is TGTGCCAGCAGCTTAGCGCTGGGGACAGACTACAATGAGCAGTTCTTC. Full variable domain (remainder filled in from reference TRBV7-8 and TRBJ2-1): GAGVSQSPRYKVAKRGQDVALRCDPISGHVSLFWYQQALGQGPEFLTYFQNEAQLDKSGLPSDRFFAERPEGSVSTLKIQRTQQEDSAVYLCASSLALGTDYNEQFFGPGTRLTVL.